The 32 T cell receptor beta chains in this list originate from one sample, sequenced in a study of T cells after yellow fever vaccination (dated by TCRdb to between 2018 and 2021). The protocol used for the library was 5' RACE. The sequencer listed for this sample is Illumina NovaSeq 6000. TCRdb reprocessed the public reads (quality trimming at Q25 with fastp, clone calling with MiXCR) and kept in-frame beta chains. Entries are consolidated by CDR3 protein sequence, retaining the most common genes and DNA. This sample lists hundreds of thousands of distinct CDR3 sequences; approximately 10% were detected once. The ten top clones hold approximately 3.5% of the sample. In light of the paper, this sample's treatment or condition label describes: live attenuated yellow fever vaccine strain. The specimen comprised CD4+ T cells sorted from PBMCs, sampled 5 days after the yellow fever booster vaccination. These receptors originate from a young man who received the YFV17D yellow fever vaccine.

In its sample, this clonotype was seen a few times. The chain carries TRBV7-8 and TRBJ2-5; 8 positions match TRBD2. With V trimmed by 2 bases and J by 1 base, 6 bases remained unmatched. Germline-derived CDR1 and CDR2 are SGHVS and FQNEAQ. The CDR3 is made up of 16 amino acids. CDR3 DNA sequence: TGTGCCAGCAGCTTAAGGACGGGGGGGCCCCAAGAGACCCAGTACTTC. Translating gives CASSLRTGGPQETQYF. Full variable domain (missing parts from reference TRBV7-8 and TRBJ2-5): GAGVSQSPRYKVAKRGQDVALRCDPISGHVSLFWYQQALGQGPEFLTYFQNEAQLDKSGLPSDRFFAERPEGSVSTLKIQRTQQEDSAVYLCASSLRTGGPQETQYFGPGTRLLVL.

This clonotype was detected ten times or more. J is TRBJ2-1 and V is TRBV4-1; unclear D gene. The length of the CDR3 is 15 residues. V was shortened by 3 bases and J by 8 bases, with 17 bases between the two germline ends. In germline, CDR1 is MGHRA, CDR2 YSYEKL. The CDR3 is CASSQDGSGRDEQFF. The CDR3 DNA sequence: TGCGCCAGCAGCCAGGACGGGTCTGGTAGAGATGAGCAGTTCTTC.

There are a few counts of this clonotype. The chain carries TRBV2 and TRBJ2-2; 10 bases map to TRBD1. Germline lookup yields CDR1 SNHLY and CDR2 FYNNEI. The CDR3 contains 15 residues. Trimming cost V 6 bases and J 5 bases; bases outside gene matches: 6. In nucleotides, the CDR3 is TGTGCCAGCAGCCGGGACAGGGGTTTTACCGGGGAGCTGTTTTTT. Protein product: CASSRDRGFTGELFF.

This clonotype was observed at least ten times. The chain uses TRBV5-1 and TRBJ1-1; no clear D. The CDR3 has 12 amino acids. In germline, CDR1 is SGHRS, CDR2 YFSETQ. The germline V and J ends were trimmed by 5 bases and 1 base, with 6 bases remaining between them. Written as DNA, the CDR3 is TGCGCCAGCAGGGACCCGAACACTGAAGCTTTCTTT. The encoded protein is CASRDPNTEAFF.

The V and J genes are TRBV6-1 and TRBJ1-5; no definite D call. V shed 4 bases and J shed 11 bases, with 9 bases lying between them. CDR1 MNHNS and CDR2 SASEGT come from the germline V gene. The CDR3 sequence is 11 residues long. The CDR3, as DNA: TGTGCCAGCAGTGCCTGGGTGGCCCAGCATTTT. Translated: CASSAWVAQHF.

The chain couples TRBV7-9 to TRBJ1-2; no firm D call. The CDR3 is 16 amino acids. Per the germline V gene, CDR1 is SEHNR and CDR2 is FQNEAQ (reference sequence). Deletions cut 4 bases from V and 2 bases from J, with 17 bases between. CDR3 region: CASSSSLLNPNYGYTF. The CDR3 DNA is TGTGCCAGCAGCTCCTCCCTTCTTAATCCGAACTATGGCTACACCTTC.

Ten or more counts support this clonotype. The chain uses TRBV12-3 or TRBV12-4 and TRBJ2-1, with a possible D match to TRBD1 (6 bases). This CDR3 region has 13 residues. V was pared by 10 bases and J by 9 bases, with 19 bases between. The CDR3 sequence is CANMTGSNLEQFF. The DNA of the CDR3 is TGTGCCAACATGACAGGATCGAATCTTGAGCAGTTCTTC.

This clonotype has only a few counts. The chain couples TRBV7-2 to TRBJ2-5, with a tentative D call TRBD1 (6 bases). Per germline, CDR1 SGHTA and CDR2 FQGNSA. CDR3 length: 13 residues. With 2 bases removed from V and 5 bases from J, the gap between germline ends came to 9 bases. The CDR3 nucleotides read TGTGCCAGCAGCTTAAACAGGGACGAGACCCAGTACTTC. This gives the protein CASSLNRDETQYF.

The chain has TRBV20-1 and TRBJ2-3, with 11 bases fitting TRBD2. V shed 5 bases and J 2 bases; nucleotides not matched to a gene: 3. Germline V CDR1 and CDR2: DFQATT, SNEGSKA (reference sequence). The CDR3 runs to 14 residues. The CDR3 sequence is CSAPTSGNTDTQYF. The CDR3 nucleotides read TGCAGTGCTCCGACTAGCGGGAACACAGATACGCAGTATTTT.

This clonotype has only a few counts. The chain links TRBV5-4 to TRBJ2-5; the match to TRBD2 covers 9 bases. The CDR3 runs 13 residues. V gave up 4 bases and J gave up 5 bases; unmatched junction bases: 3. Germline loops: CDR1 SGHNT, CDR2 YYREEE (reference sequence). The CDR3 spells CASSRTSEETQYF. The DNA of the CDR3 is TGTGCCAGCAGCCGGACTAGCGAGGAGACCCAGTACTTC.

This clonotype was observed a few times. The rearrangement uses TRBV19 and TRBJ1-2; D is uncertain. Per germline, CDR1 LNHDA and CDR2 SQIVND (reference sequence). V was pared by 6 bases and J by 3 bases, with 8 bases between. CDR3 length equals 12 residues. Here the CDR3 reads CASSVGDYGYTF. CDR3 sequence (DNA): TGTGCCAGTAGCGTGGGAGACTATGGCTACACCTTC.

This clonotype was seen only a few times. The CDR3 DNA follows: TGTGCCAGCAGCGTAGTTGGTGGGGAGCTGTTTTTT. This translates into CASSVVGGELFF. The rearrangement links TRBV9 to TRBJ2-2; D unresolved. Between the trimmed V and J ends, which lost 0 bases and 8 bases, there was a span of 5 bases. Germline V CDR1 and CDR2: SGDLS, YYNGEE. The CDR3 is 12 amino acids. The full variable domain, completed using reference TRBV9 and TRBJ2-2, is DSGVTQTPKHLITATGQRVTLRCSPRSGDLSVYWYQQSLDQGLQFLIQYYNGEERAKGNILERFSAQQFPDLHSELNLSSLELGDSALYFCASSVVGGELFFGEGSRLTVL.

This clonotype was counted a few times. The CDR3 loop reads CASSLSGTSNQPQHF. As DNA, the CDR3 is TGTGCCAGCAGCTTATCGGGGACTAGCAATCAGCCCCAGCATTTT. This chain connects TRBV7-2 to TRBJ1-5, with D possibly matching TRBD1 (5 bases). V lost 2 bases to trimming and J lost 0 bases, with 8 bases between them. Germline loops: CDR1 SGHTA, CDR2 FQGNSA. This CDR3 spans 15 amino acids.

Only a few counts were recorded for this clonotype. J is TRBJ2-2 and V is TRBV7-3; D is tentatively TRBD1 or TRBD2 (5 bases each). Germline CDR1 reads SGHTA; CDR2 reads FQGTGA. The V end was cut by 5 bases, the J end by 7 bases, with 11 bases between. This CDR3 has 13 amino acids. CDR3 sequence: CASSPGRVGELFF. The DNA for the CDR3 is TGTGCCAGCAGCCCAGGGCGGGTCGGGGAGCTGTTTTTT.

In nucleotides, the CDR3 is TGTGCCAGCAGCACGCGAACCAAGGGAGAGACCCAGTACTTC. Protein sequence: CASSTRTKGETQYF. This chain connects TRBV7-2 to TRBJ2-5; no clear D gene. The V end was cut by 5 bases, the J end by 4 bases, with 14 bases between. The CDR3 contains 14 residues. The germline CDR1 and CDR2 sequences are SGHTA and FQGNSA. Looking up the rest from reference TRBV7-2 and TRBJ2-5 gives the full variable domain: GAGVSQSPSNKVTEKGKDVELRCDPISGHTALYWYRQSLGQGLEFLIYFQGNSAPDKSGLPSDRFSAERTGGSVSTLTIQRTQQEDSAVYLCASSTRTKGETQYFGPGTRLLVL.

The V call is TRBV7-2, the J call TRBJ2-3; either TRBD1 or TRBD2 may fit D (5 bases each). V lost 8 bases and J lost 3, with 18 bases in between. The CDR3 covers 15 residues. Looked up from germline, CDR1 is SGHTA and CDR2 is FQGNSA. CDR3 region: CASANRYGGTDTQYF. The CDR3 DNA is TGTGCCAGCGCAAACCGATATGGGGGAACAGATACGCAGTATTTT. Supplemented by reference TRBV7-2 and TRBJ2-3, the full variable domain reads GAGVSQSPSNKVTEKGKDVELRCDPISGHTALYWYRQSLGQGLEFLIYFQGNSAPDKSGLPSDRFSAERTGGSVSTLTIQRTQQEDSAVYLCASANRYGGTDTQYFGPGTRLTVL.

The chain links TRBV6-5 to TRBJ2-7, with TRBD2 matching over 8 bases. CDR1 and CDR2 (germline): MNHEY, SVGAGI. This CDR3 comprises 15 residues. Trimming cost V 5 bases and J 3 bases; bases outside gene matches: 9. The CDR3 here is CASSKKGLGIYEQYF. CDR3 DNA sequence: TGTGCCAGCAGTAAAAAGGGACTAGGGATCTACGAGCAGTACTTC.

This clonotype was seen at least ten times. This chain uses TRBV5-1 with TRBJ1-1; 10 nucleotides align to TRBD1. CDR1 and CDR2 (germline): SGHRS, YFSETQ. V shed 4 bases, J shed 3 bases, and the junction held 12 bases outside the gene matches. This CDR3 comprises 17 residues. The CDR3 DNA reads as TGCGCCAGCAGCCCGGGGGGGACAGGGGCAAGAGACACTGAAGCTTTCTTT. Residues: CASSPGGTGARDTEAFF.

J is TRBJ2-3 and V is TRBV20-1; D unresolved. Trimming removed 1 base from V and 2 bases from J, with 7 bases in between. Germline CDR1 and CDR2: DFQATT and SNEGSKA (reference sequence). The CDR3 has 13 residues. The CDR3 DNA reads TGCAGTGCTAGAGTGCGGTACACAGATACGCAGTATTTT. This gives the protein CSARVRYTDTQYF.

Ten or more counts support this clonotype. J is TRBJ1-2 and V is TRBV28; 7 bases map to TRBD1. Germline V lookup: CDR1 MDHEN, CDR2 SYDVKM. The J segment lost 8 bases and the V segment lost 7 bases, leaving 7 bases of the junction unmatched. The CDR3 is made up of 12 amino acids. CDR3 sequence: CASTQGGVGYTF. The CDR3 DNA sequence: TGTGCCAGCACTCAGGGGGGCGTAGGCTACACCTTC.

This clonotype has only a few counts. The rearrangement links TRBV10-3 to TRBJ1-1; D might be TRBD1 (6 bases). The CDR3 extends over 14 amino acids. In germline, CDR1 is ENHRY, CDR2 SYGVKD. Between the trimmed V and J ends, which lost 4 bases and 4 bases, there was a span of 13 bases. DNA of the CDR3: TGTGCCATCAGTGGGTTCTCAGGGGCCACTGAAGCTTTCTTT. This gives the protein CAISGFSGATEAFF.

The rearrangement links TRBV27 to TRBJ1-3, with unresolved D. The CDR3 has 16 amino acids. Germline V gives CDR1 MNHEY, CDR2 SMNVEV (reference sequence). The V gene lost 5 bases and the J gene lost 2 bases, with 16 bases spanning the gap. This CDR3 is CASSPNSRAAGNTIYF. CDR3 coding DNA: TGTGCCAGCAGTCCCAACTCGCGGGCGGCTGGAAACACCATATATTTT.

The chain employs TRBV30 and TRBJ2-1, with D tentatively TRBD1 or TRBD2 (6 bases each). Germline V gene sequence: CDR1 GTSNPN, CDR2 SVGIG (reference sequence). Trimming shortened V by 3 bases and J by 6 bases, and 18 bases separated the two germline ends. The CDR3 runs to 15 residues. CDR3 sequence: CAWSGGPLVRNEQFF. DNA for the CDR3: TGTGCCTGGAGCGGGGGCCCCCTCGTTCGCAATGAGCAGTTCTTC.

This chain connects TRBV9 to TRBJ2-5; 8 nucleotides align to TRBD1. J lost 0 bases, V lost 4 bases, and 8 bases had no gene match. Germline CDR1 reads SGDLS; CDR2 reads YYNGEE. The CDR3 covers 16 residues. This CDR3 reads CASSPGDRTYQETQYF. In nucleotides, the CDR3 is TGTGCCAGCAGCCCGGGGGACAGGACATACCAAGAGACCCAGTACTTC.

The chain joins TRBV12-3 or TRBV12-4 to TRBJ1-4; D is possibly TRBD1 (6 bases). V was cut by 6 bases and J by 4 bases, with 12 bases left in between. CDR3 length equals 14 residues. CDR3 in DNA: TGTGCCAGCAGCCCCGGACAGATTAATGAAAAACTGTTTTTT. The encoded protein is CASSPGQINEKLFF.

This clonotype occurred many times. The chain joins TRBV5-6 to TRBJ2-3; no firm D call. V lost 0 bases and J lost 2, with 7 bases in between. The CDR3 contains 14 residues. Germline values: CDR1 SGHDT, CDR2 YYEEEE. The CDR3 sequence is CASSLVPATDTQYF. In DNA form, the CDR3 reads TGTGCCAGCAGCTTGGTTCCGGCCACAGATACGCAGTATTTT.

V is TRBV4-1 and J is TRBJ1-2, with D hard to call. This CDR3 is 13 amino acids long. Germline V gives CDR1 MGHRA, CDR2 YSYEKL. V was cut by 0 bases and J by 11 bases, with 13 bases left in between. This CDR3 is CASSQDLSGGYTF. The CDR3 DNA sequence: TGCGCCAGCAGCCAAGATTTGTCCGGTGGATACACCTTC.

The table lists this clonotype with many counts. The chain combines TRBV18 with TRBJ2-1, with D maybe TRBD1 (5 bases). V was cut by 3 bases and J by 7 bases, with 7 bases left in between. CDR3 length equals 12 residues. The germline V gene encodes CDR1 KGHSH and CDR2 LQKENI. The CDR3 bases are TGTGCCAGCTCACCTTCAGGGAATGAGCAGTTCTTC. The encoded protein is CASSPSGNEQFF.

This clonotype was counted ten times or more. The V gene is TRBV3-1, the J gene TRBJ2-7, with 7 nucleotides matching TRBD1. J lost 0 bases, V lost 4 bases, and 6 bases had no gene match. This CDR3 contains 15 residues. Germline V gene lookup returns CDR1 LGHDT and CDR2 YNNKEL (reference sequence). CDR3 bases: TGTGCCAGCAGCCTTGGACAGGCTACCTCCTACGAGCAGTACTTC. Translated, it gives CASSLGQATSYEQYF.

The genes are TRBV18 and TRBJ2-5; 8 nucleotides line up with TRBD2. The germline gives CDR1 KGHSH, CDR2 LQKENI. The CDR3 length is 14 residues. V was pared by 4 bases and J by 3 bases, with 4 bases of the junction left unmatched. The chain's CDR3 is CASSQTSAEETQYF. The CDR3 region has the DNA TGTGCCAGCTCACAGACTAGCGCCGAAGAGACCCAGTACTTC.

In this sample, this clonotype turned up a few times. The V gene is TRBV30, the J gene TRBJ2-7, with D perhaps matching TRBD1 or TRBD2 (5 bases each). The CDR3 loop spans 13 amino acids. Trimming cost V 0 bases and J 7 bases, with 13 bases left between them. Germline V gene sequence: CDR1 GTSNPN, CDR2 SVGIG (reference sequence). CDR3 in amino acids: CAWSVGTGLEQYF. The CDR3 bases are TGTGCCTGGAGTGTTGGGACGGGGTTAGAGCAGTACTTC.

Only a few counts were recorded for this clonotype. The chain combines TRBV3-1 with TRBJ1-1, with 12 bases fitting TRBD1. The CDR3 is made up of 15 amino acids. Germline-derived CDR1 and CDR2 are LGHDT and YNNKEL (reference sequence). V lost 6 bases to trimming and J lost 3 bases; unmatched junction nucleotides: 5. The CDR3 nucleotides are TGTGCCAGCAGGGGGACAGGGGGCGCGTACACTGAAGCTTTCTTT. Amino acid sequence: CASRGTGGAYTEAFF.